These T cell receptor beta chains were read from a single sample in a study of blood T cell repertoires in COVID-19. Here immunoSEQ multiplex PCR was the method, and the copy in TCRdb shows in-frame clones only, minus some. The sample lists over 7,500 clones; roughly 83% were seen once. Source material: peripheral blood. The source of these receptors is a woman between 55 and 75 years old with active COVID-19. Each CDR3 is given with its conserved first and last residue. D genes are given only for firm matches. A row's size may be missing; if present it is once, few, many or a size class.

clone_size v_call d_call cdr3_aa
- TRBV2 - CASSEARGGGYTF
- TRBV7-2 - CASSLTSGFASSPQETQYF
- TRBV19 TRBD1 CASSPAWSGQGGEQYF
- TRBV10-3 - CAIRGAPDSPLHF
- TRBV6-6 TRBD1 CASTLRQGSQPQHF
once TRBV6-5 - CASSYSRSYTEAFF
- TRBV7-2 TRBD2 CASSSGLAPETQYF
- TRBV5-6 - CASSSREFSGNTIYF
- TRBV7-2 TRBD1 CASSLRDSTSNQPQHF
- TRBV6-1 TRBD1 CASSEGTGVPDPLFF
large TRBV7-9 - CASSSSGANYGYTF
- TRBV4-1 TRBD1 CASSQDSTGRGQGAGEQFF
- TRBV2 TRBD2 CASSEVAGTPGTQYF
- TRBV4-3 - CASSQDPPPAGNTIYF
- TRBV30 - CAWREGWDIGEQYF
- TRBV7-2 TRBD1 CASSLDRGGQPQHF
once TRBV11-2 - CASSESVNYGYTF
few TRBV12-3/TRBV12-4 - CASSLGGKTEAFF
once TRBV19 - CASRGSNQPQHF
few TRBV5-6 - CASSFVGSYNEQFF
- TRBV4-2 TRBD2 CASSQVTSGGDNTGELFF
once TRBV7-2 - CASSLLRQNKETQYF
- TRBV18 TRBD1 CASSQTGTGTYGYTF
once TRBV28 TRBD1 CASSTPGQAHRGEKLFF
- TRBV4-1 TRBD2 CASSQDTAGAPYREYF
- TRBV5-5 TRBD1 CASSLGQGAGELFF
- TRBV27 TRBD1 CASSYRGRGNGYTF
- TRBV3-1/TRBV3-2 TRBD1 CASSHQGQSYGYTF
- TRBV11-2 TRBD2 CASSWGGGRYEQYF
few TRBV7-8 - CASSEPGYVNTEAFF
- TRBV4-1 - CASRAGTNEKLFF
- TRBV2 - CASSDDWEGTQAGYGYTF
- TRBV6-4 TRBD1 CASSQDRGDGTDTQYF
- TRBV6-5 TRBD1 CASSRRDRDSPLHF
- TRBV7-2 - CASGGGVGDTQYF
- TRBV28 - CASSEGVAPYEQYF
- TRBV4-3 - CASSQEPGGIPDTQYF
- TRBV4-3 TRBD1 CASSPYRGPQYF
- TRBV30 TRBD1 CAWRIPGGAELFF
- TRBV28 - CASRPYREQNTEAFF
- TRBV5-8 - CASSLDVGSGIYF
- TRBV20-1 - CSAEHQDEQYF